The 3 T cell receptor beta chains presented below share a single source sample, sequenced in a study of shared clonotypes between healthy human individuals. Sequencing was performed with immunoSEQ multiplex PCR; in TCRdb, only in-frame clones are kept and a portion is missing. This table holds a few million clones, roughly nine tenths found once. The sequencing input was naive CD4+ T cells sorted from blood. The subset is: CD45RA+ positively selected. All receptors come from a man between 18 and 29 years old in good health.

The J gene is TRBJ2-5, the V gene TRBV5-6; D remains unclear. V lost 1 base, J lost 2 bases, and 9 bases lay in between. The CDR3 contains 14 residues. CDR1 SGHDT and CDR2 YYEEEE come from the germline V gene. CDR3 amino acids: CASSLLLGQETQYF. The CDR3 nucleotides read TGTGCCAGCAGCTTGTTATTAGGTCAAGAGACCCAGTACTTC.

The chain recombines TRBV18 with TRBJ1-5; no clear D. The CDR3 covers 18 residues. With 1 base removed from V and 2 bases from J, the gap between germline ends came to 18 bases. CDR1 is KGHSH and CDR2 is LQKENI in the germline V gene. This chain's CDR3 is CASSPLGPRSGGNQPQHF. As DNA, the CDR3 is TGTGCCAGCTCACCACTCGGACCGAGAAGTGGGGGCAATCAGCCCCAGCATTTT.

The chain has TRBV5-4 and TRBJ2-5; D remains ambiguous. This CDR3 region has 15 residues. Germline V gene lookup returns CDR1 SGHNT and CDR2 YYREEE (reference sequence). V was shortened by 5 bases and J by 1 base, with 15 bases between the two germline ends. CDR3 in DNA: TGTGCCAGCAGTACCACCCAGACCCTCCAAGAGACCCAGTACTTC. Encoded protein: CASSTTQTLQETQYF.